This TCR beta chain was sequenced for a study of blood T cell repertoires in COVID-19. Germline V gene lookup returns CDR1 SEHNR and CDR2 FQNEAQ (reference sequence). Trimming cost V 1 base and J 0 bases, with 7 bases left between them. The CDR3 has 14 amino acids. This table comes from immunoSEQ multiplex PCR, and its TCRdb copy is limited to in-frame clones, with some not included. The sample lists 150,000 or so clones; roughly 87% were seen once. The sample consisted of PBMCs or T cells enriched from blood (not recorded which). This chain joins TRBV7-9 and TRBJ2-7, with D possibly matching TRBD1 (6 bases). The receptor was derived from a human donor with acute COVID-19. The donor label of this sample is uncertain. CDR3 sequence reads: CASSLGTASYEQYF. CDR3 bases: TGTGCCAGCAGCTTAGGGACAGCCTCCTACGAGCAGTACTTC.